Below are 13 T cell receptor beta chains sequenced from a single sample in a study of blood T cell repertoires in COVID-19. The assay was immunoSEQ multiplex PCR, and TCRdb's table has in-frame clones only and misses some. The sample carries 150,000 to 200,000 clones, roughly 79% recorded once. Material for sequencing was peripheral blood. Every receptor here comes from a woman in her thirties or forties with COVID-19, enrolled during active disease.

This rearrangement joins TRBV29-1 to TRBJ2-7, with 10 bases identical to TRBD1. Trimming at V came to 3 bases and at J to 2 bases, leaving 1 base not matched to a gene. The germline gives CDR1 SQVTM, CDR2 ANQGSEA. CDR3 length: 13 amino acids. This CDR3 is CSVEGTGAYEQYF. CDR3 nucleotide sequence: TGCAGCGTTGAGGGGACAGGGGCCTACGAGCAGTACTTC.

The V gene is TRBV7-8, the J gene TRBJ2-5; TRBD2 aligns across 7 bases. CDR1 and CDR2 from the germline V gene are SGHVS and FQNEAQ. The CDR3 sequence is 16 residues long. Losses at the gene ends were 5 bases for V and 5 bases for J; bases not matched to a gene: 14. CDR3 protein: CASSRRSSGLGETQYF. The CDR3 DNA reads TGTGCCAGCAGCCGACGATCTAGCGGCCTGGGGGAGACCCAGTACTTC.

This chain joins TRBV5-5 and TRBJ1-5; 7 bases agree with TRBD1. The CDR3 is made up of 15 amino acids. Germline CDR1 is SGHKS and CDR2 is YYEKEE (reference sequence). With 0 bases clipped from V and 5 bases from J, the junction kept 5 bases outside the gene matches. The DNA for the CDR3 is TGTGCCAGCAGCTTGGCAGGTACAGGGGATCAGCCCCAGCATTTT. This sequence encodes CASSLAGTGDQPQHF.

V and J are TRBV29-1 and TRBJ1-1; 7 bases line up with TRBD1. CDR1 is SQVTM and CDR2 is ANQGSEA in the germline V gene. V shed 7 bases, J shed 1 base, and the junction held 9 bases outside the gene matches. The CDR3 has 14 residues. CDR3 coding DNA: TGCAGCGAACCTTCCGGGACAGAGAACACTGAAGCTTTCTTT. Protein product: CSEPSGTENTEAFF.

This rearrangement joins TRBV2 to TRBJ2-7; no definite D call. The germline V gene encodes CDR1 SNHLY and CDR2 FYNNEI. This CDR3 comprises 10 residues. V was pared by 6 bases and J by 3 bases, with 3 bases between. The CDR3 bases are TGTGCCAGCAGCGTCTACGAGCAGTACGTC. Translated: CASSVYEQYV.

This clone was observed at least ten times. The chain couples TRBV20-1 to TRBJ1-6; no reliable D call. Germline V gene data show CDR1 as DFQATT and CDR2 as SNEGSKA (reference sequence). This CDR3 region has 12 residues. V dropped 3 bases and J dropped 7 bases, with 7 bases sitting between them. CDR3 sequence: CSASGINSPLHF. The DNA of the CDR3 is TGCAGTGCTAGTGGTATCAATTCACCCCTCCACTTT.

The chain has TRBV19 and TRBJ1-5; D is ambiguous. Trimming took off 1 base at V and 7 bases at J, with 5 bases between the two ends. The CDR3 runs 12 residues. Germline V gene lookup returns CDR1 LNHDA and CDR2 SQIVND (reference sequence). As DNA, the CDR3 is TGTGCCAGTAGTATAGGAGGGCAGCCCCAGCATTTT. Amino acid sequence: CASSIGGQPQHF.

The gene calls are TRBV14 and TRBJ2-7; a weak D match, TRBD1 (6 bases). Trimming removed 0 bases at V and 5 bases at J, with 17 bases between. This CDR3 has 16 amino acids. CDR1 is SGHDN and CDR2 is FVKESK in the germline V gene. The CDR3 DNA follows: TGTGCCAGCAGCCAAGAAGGTTGGGGTAGGACAGACGAGCAGTACTTC. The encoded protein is CASSQEGWGRTDEQYF.

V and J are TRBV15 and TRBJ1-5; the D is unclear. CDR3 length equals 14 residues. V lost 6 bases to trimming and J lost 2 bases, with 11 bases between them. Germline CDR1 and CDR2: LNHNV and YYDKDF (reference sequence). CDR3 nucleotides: TGTGCCACCAGTTTTCTCGGGGGCAATCAGCCCCAGCATTTT. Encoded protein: CATSFLGGNQPQHF.

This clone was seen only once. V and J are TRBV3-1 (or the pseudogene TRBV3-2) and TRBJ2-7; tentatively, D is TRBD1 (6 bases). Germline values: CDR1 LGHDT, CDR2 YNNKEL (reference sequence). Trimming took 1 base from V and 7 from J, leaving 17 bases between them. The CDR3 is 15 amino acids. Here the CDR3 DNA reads TGTGCCAGCAGCCAAGTATCAGGGGCCCTTGGGGAGCAGTACTTC. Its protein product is CASSQVSGALGEQYF.

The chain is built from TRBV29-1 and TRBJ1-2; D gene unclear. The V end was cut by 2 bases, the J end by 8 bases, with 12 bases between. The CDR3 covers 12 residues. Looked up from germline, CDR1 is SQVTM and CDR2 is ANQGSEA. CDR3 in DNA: TGCAGCGTTGAATTCCAGGCATCAGGCTACACCTTC. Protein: CSVEFQASGYTF.

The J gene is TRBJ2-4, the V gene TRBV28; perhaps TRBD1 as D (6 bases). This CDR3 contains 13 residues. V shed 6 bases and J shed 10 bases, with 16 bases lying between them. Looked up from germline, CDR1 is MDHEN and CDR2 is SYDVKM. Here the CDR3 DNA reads TGTGCCAGCAGCAATATACAGGGATTGATTCAGTACTTC. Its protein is CASSNIQGLIQYF.

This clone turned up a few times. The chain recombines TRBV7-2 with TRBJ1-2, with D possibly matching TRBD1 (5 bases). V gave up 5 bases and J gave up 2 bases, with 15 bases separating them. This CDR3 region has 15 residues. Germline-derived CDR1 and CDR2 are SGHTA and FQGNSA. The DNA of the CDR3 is TGTGCCAGCAGCGGTCCCGTGGGGCTGAACTATGGCTACACCTTC. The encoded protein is CASSGPVGLNYGYTF.